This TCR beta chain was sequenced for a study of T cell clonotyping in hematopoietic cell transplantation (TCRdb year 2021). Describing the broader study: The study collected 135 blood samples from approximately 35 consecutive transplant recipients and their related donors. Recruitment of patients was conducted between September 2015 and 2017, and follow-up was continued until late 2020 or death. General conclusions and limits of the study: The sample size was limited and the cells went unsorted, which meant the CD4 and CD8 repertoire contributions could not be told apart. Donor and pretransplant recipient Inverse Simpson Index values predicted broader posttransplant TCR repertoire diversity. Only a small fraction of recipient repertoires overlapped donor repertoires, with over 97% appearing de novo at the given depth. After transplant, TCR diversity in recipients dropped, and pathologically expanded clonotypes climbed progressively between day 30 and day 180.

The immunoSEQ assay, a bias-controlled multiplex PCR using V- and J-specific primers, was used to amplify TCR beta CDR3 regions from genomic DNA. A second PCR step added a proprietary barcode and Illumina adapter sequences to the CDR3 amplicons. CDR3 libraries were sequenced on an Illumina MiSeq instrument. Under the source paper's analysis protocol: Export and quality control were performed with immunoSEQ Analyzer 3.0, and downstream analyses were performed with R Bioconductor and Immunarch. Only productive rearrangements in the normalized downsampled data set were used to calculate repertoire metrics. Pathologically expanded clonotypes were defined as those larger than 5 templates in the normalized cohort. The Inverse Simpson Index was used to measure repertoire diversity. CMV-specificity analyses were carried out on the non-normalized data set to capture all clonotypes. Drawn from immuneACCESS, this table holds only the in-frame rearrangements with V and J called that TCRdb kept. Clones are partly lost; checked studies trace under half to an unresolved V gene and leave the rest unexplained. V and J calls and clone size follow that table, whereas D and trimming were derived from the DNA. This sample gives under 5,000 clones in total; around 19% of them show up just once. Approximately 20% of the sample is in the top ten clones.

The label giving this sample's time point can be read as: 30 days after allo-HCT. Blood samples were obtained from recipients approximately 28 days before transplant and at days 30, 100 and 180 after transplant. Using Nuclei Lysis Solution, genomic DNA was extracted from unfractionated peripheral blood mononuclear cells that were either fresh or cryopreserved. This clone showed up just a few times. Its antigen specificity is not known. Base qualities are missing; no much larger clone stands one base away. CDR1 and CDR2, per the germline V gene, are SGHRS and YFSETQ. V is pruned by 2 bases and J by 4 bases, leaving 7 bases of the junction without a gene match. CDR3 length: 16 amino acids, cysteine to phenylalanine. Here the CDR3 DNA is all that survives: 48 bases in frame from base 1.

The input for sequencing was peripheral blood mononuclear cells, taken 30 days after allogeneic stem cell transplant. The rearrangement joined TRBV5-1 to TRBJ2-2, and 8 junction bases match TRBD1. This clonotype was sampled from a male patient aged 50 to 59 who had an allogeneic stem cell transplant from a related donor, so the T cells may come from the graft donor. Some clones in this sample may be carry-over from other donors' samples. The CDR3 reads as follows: CASSFRQGLGTGELFF. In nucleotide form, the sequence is TGCGCCAGCAGCTTTAGACAGGGGCTGGGCACCGGGGAGCTGTTTTTT.